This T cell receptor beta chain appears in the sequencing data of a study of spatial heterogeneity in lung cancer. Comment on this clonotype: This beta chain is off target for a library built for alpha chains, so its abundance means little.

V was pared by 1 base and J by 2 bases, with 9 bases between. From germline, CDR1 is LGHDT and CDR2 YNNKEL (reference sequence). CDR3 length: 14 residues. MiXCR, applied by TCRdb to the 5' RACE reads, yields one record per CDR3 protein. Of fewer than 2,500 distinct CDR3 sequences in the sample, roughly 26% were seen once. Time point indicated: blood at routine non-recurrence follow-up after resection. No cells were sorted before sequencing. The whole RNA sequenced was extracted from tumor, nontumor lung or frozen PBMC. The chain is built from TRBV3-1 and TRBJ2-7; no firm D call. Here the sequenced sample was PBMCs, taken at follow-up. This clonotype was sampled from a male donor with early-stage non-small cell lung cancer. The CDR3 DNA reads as TGTGCCAGCAGCCAAGCGTATAGCCCCTACGAGCAGTACTTC. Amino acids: CASSQAYSPYEQYF.